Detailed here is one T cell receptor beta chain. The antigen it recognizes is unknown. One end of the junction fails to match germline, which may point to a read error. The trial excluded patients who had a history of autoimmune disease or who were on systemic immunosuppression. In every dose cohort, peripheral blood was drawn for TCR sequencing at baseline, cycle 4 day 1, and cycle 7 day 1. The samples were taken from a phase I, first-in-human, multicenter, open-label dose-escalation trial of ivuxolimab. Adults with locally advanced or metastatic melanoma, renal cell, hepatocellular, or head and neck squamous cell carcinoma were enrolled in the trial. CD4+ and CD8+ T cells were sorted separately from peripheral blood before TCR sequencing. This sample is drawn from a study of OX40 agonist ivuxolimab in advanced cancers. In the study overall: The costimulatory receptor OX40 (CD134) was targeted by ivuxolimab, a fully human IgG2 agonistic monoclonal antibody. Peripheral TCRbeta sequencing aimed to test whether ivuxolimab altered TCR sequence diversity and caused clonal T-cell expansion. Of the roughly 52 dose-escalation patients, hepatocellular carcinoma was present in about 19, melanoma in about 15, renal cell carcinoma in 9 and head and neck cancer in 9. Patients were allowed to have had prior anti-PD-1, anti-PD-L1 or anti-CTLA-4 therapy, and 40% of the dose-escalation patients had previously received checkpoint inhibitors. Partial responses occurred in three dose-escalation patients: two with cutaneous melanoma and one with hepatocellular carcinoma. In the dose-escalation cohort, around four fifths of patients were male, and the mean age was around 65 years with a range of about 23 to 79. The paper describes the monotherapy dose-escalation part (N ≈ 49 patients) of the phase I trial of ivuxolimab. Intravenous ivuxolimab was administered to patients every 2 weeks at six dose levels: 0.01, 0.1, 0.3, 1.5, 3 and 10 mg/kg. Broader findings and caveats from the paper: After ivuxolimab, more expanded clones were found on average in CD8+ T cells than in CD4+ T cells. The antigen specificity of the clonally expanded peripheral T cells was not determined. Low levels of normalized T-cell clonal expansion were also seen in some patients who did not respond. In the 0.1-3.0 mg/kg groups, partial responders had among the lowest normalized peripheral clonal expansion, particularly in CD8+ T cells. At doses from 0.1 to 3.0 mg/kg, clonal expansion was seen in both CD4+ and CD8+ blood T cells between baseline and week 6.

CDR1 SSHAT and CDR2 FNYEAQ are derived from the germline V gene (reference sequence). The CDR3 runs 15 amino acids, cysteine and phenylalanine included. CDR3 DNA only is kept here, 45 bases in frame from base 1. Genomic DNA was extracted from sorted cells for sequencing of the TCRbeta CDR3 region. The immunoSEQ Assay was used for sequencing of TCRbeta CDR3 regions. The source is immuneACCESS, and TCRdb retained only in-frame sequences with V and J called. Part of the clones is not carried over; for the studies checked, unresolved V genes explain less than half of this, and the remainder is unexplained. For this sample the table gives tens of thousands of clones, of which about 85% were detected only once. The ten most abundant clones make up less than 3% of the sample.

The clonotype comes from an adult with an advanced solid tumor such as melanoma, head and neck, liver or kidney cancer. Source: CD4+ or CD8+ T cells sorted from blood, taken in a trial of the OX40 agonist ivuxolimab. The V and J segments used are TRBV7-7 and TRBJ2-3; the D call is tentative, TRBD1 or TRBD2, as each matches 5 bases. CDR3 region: CASSLMGDPTDTQYF. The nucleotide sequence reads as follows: TGTGCTAGCAGCCTCATGGGGGACCCCACAGATACGCAGTATTTT.